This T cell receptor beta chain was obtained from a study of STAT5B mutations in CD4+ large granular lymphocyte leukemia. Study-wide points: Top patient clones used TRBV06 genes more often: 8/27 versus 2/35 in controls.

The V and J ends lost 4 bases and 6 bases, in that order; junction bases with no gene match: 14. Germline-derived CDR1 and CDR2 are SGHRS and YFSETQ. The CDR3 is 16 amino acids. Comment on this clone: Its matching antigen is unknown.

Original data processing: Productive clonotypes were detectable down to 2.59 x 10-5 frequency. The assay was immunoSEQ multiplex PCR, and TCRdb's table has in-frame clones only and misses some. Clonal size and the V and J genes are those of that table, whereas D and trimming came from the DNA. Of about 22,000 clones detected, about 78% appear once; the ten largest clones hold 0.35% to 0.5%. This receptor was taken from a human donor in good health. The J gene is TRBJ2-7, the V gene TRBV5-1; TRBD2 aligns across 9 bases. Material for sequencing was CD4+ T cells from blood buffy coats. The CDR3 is CASSTYPGTSPSEQYF. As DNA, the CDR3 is TGCGCCAGCAGCACCTATCCCGGGACTAGCCCTTCCGAGCAGTACTTC.